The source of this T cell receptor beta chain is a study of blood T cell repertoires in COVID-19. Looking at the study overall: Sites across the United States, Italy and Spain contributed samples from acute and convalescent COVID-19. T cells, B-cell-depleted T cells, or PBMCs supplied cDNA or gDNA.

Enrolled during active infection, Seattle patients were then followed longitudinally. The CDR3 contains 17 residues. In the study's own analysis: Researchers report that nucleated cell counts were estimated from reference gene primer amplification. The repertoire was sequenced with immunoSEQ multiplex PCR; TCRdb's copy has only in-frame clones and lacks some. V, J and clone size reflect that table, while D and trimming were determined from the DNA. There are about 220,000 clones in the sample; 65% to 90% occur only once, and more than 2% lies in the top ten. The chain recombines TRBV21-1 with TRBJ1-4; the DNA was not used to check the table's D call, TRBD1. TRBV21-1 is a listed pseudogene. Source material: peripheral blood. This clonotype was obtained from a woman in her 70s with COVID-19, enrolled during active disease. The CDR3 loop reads CASSLSLETGVNEKLFF. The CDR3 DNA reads TGTGCCAGCAGCCTCTCTCTTGAGACAGGGGTTAATGAAAAACTGTTTTTT.